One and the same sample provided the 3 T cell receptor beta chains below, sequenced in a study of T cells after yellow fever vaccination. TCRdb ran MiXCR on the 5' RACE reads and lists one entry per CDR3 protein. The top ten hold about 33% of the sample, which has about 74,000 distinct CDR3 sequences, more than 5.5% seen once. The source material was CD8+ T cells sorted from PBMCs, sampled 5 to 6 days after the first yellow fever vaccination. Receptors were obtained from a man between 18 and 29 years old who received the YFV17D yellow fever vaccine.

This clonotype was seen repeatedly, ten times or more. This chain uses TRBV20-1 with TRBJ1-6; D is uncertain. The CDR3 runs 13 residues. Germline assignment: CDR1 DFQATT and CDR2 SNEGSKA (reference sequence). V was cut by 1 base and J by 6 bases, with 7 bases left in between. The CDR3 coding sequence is TGCAGTGCTAGAGCCGAATTTAATTCACCCCTCCACTTT. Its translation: CSARAEFNSPLHF.

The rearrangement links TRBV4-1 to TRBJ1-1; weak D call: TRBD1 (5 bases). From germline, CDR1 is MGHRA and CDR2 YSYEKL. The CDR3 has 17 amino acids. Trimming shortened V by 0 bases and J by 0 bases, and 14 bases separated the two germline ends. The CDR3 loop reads CASSQDPGAPMNTEAFF. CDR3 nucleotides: TGCGCCAGCAGCCAAGATCCCGGGGCGCCCATGAACACTGAAGCTTTCTTT.

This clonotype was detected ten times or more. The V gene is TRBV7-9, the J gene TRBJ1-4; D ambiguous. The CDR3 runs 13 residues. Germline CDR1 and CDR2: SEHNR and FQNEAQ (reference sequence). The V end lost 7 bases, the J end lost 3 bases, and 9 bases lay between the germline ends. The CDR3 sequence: CASTNNPNEKLFF. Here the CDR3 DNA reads TGTGCCAGCACCAACAATCCTAATGAAAAACTGTTTTTT.